The 17 T cell receptor beta chains reported below all come from one sample, sequenced in a study of blood T cell repertoires in COVID-19. Here immunoSEQ multiplex PCR was the method, and the copy in TCRdb shows in-frame clones only, minus some. Among over 25,000 clones listed, about 80% were seen once. Sequencing was carried out using peripheral blood. The receptors shown here come from a man between 65 and 85 years old with active COVID-19.

The chain employs TRBV7-2 and TRBJ2-1; 8 nucleotides align to TRBD2. The J segment lost 6 bases and the V segment lost 5 bases, leaving 6 bases of the junction unmatched. This CDR3 is 14 amino acids long. From germline, CDR1 is SGHTA and CDR2 FQGNSA. Here the CDR3 DNA reads TGTGCCAGCAGCGTACAGGGACTAGTCAATGAGCAGTTCTTC. It is translated as CASSVQGLVNEQFF.

This rearrangement joins TRBV27 to TRBJ2-7; 8 bases match TRBD1. From germline, CDR1 is MNHEY and CDR2 SMNVEV (reference sequence). V dropped 3 bases and J dropped 4; count of bases not matched to a gene: 8. This CDR3 spans 15 amino acids. In DNA form, the CDR3 reads TGTGCCAGCAGTTTCGGACAGGGATCTGTATACGAGCAGTACTTC. Translated: CASSFGQGSVYEQYF.

The rearrangement uses TRBV10-3 and TRBJ2-1; 8 bases fit TRBD1. Trimming took 10 bases from V and 6 from J; bases not matched to a gene: 14. CDR3 length: 15 residues. Germline CDR1 reads ENHRY; CDR2 reads SYGVKD. The CDR3 loop reads CATGGGTGGTNEQFF. The CDR3 nucleotides are TGTGCCACCGGAGGTGGGACAGGAGGAACCAATGAGCAGTTCTTC.

The genes are TRBV11-3 and TRBJ2-3; perhaps TRBD2 as D (6 bases). Trimming left V 6 bases short and J 4 bases short, with 8 bases between. This CDR3 comprises 12 residues. Germline CDR1 and CDR2: SGHNT and YENEEA. In nucleotides, the CDR3 is TGTGCCAGCAGTCCGGGGGCAGATACGCAGTATTTT. It is translated as CASSPGADTQYF.

J is TRBJ1-2 and V is TRBV7-9, with 8 bases aligning to TRBD1. The germline V gene encodes CDR1 SEHNR and CDR2 FQNEAQ (reference sequence). The CDR3 length is 14 residues. Germline trimming cut 3 bases from V and 7 bases from J; bases unmatched to any gene: 7. CDR3 region: CASSLDRVGGGYTF. Here the CDR3 DNA reads TGTGCCAGCAGCTTGGACAGGGTGGGTGGTGGCTACACCTTC.

This chain's CDR3 is CASSLAQDSYNSPLHF. CDR3 sequence (DNA): TGTGCCAGCAGCTTAGCCCAGGACAGCTATAATTCACCCCTCCACTTT. This chain uses TRBV11-3 with TRBJ1-6; maybe TRBD1 (6 bases). There are 16 residues in the CDR3. Trimming pared 1 base from V and 3 bases from J, leaving 10 bases between. Germline-derived CDR1 and CDR2 are SGHNT and YENEEA.

The CDR3 nucleotides are TGTGCCAGTAGTATGGGTGGGGCTTACGGAGAGACCCAGTACTTC. Translation gives CASSMGGAYGETQYF. The V and J genes are TRBV19 and TRBJ2-5; TRBD1 is a possible D gene (5 bases). The V and J ends lost 3 bases and 4 bases respectively, with 15 bases between them. Germline-derived CDR1 and CDR2 are LNHDA and SQIVND (reference sequence). The length of the CDR3 is 15 residues.

The chain uses TRBV3-1 (or the pseudogene TRBV3-2) and TRBJ1-2; D is uncertain. Trimming pared 0 bases from V and 1 base from J, leaving 6 bases between. The germline gives CDR1 LGHDT, CDR2 YNNKEL (reference sequence). This CDR3 is built from 14 residues. The CDR3, as DNA: TGTGCCAGCAGCCAAGAGGGAGTTAACTATGGCTACACCTTC. Protein product: CASSQEGVNYGYTF.

The V call is TRBV7-3, the J call TRBJ2-1, with D possibly matching TRBD2 (7 bases). Trimming took 1 base from V and 7 from J, leaving 14 bases between them. The CDR3 loop spans 15 amino acids. Germline V CDR1 and CDR2: SGHTA, FQGTGA. CDR3 loop: CASSLRGGPSNEQFF. The DNA of the CDR3 is TGTGCCAGCAGCTTAAGGGGGGGCCCCTCTAATGAGCAGTTCTTC.

The chain joins TRBV20-1 to TRBJ1-6; weak D call: TRBD1 (5 bases). The CDR3 spans 11 residues. Trimming took 6 bases from V and 14 from J, leaving 14 bases between them. CDR1 and CDR2 (germline): DFQATT, SNEGSKA (reference sequence). The CDR3: CSALRGLSLHF. CDR3 sequence (DNA): TGCAGTGCCCTGCGGGGGTTATCCCTCCACTTT.

This clone counts as medium-sized. The rearrangement uses TRBV10-3 and TRBJ1-6; 9 bases are a match to TRBD1. CDR3 length equals 14 residues. Per germline, CDR1 ENHRY and CDR2 SYGVKD. Trimming cost V 6 bases and J 7 bases; bases outside gene matches: 4. CDR3 in amino acids: CAISRDRENSPLHF. In DNA, the CDR3 is TGTGCCATCAGCCGGGACAGGGAGAATTCACCCCTCCACTTT.

A few counts support this clone. The V gene is TRBV9, the J gene TRBJ2-2; the D gene is possibly TRBD1 (6 bases). V lost 0 bases, J lost 4 bases, and 13 bases lay in between. Germline CDR1 and CDR2: SGDLS and YYNGEE. This CDR3 is 16 amino acids long. The CDR3 region has the DNA TGTGCCAGCAGCGTAGGAGGGGGTTATATCACCGGGGAGCTGTTTTTT. It codes for CASSVGGGYITGELFF.

The chain combines TRBV28 with TRBJ2-4; 7 bases agree with TRBD1. The trim removed 6 bases at V and 3 bases at J, leaving 14 bases unmatched. Germline V gives CDR1 MDHEN, CDR2 SYDVKM. This CDR3 spans 17 amino acids. This chain's CDR3 is CASSQQGSQGGKNIQYF. Here the CDR3 DNA reads TGTGCCAGCAGCCAACAGGGGTCTCAAGGCGGCAAAAACATTCAGTACTTC.

This clone was detected only once. The chain carries TRBV7-8 and TRBJ2-3, with no clear D. V gave up 5 bases and J gave up 1 base, with 13 bases separating them. Germline V gives CDR1 SGHVS, CDR2 FQNEAQ. The CDR3 runs to 15 residues. The CDR3 DNA sequence: TGTGCCAGCAGCCCCCAACGGTTCCGCACAGATACGCAGTATTTT. Its translation: CASSPQRFRTDTQYF.

A few counts support this clone. The J gene is TRBJ2-7, the V gene TRBV11-3; 13 bases map to TRBD2. Germline V gene lookup returns CDR1 SGHNT and CDR2 YENEEA. Losses at the gene ends were 5 bases for V and 8 bases for J; bases not matched to a gene: 9. The CDR3 sequence is 15 residues long. The CDR3 sequence is CASSTRTSGGLKQYF. CDR3 DNA: TGTGCCAGCAGCACGCGGACTAGCGGGGGTCTGAAGCAGTACTTC.

The chain carries TRBV5-1 and TRBJ2-2; D might be TRBD1 (6 bases). The CDR3 runs 16 residues. Trimming took 4 bases from V and 2 from J, leaving 15 bases between them. Per the germline V gene, CDR1 is SGHRS and CDR2 is YFSETQ. The CDR3 coding sequence is TGCGCCAGCAGCCCCCCCGGGACATTAAACACCGGGGAGCTGTTTTTT. It specifies CASSPPGTLNTGELFF.

This chain uses TRBV5-1 with TRBJ1-6; a possible D gene is TRBD1 (5 bases). Germline V CDR1 and CDR2: SGHRS, YFSETQ. The CDR3 covers 14 residues. Between the trimmed V and J ends, which lost 4 bases and 8 bases, there was a span of 13 bases. The DNA of the CDR3 is TGCGCCAGCAGCACAGACAGCCGTGATTCACCCCTCCACTTT. This encodes CASSTDSRDSPLHF.